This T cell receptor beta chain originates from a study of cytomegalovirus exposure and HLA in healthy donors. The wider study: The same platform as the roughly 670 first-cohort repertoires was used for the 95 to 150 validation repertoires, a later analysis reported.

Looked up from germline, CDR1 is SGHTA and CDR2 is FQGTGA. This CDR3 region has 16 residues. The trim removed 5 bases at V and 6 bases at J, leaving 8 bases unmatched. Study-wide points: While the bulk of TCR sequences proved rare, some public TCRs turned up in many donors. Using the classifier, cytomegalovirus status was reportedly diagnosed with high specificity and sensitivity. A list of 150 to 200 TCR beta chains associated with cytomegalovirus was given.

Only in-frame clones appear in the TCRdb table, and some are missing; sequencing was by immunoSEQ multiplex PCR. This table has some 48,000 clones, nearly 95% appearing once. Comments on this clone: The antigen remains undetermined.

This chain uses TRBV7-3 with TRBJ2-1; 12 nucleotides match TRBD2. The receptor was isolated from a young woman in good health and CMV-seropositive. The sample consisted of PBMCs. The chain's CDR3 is CASSPLAGGPVNEQFF. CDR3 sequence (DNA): TGTGCCAGCAGCCCCCTAGCGGGAGGGCCGGTCAATGAGCAGTTCTTC. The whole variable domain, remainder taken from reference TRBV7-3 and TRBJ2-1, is GAGVSQTPSNKVTEKGKYVELRCDPISGHTALYWYRQSLGQGPEFLIYFQGTGAADDSGLPNDRFFAVRPEGSVSTLKIQRTERGDSAVYLCASSPLAGGPVNEQFFGPGTRLTVL.